A single sample gave rise to the 7 T cell receptor beta chains below, sequenced in a study of human T cells and chemical hapten exposure. Time point specified: patch test 1, 2 weeks after DPC sensitization. The treatment denotes: therapeutic diphenylcyclopropenone sensitization with weekly scalp DPC. TCRdb used MiXCR to reprocess the RACE reads, holding one entry per CDR3 protein. The table includes around 110,000 distinct CDR3 sequences, 12% detected once. The source material was whole blood, sampled in connection with sensitization to the hapten diphenylcyclopropenone (DPC). These receptors came from a woman aged 45-65 years with alopecia areata. Some clones in this sample may be carry-over from other donors' samples.

This clonotype occurred many times. The chain employs TRBV2 and TRBJ1-1, with 9 bases aligning to TRBD1. V shed 7 bases, J shed 6 bases, and the junction held 12 bases outside the gene matches. From germline, CDR1 is SNHLY and CDR2 FYNNEI. This CDR3 has 15 residues. The chain's CDR3 is CASIPGQGGYAEAFF. CDR3 DNA sequence: TGTGCCAGCATTCCGGGACAGGGAGGATACGCTGAAGCTTTCTTT.

This clonotype was seen at least ten times. The chain employs TRBV12-3 or TRBV12-4 and TRBJ2-7, with unresolved D. Deletions cut 5 bases from V and 0 bases from J, with 8 bases between. The CDR3 has 13 amino acids. CDR3 bases: TGTGCCAGCAGTCCGACGCACTCCTACGAGCAGTACTTC. Its translation is CASSPTHSYEQYF.

The rearrangement joins TRBV2 to TRBJ2-2; D is possibly TRBD1 or TRBD2 (7 bases each). The germline V and J ends were trimmed by 6 bases and 0 bases, with 14 bases remaining between them. From germline, CDR1 is SNHLY and CDR2 FYNNEI. The CDR3 consists of 16 residues. CDR3 residues: CASRAGQLANTGELFF. The DNA of the CDR3 is TGTGCCAGCAGAGCGGGACAGCTCGCGAACACCGGGGAGCTGTTTTTT.

This clonotype was detected ten times or more. The CDR3: CASSLVSGTSYNEQFF. The CDR3 nucleotides are TGTGCCAGCAGCTTGGTTTCGGGGACCTCCTACAATGAGCAGTTCTTC. The chain employs TRBV7-9 and TRBJ2-1; either TRBD1 or TRBD2 may supply D (5 bases each). V shed 3 bases and J shed 0 bases, with 12 bases lying between them. This CDR3 contains 16 residues. Germline-derived CDR1 and CDR2 are SEHNR and FQNEAQ (reference sequence).

This clonotype was counted only a few times. This chain uses TRBV20-1 with TRBJ1-4; D gene uncertain. V was shortened by 1 base and J by 7 bases, with 10 bases between the two germline ends. This CDR3 region has 13 residues. CDR1 and CDR2 (germline): DFQATT, SNEGSKA (reference sequence). The CDR3, as DNA: TGCAGTGCTAGAGTTGGGAGGAGTGAAAAACTGTTTTTT. Its translation: CSARVGRSEKLFF.

This clonotype showed up just once. An end of the junction does not agree with germline; a read error may underlie this. J is TRBJ2-7 and V is TRBV6-2 or TRBV6-3, with 9 nucleotides matching TRBD1. This CDR3 region has 14 residues. CDR1 and CDR2 (germline): MNHEY, SVGEGT. The CDR3 loop reads CASGYRQGVHEQYF. CDR3 sequence (DNA): TGTGCCAGCGGTTATAGACAGGGGGTCCACGAGCAGTACTTC.

This CDR3 reads CASSRDWSNTGELFF. In DNA, the CDR3 is TGTGCCAGCAGCCGCGACTGGTCGAACACCGGGGAGCTGTTTTTT. The V call is TRBV7-8, the J call TRBJ2-2; D is undetermined. CDR1 and CDR2 (germline): SGHVS, FQNEAQ. With 5 bases removed from V and 0 bases from J, the gap between germline ends came to 10 bases. The CDR3 loop spans 15 amino acids.